This T cell receptor (beta chain) was retrieved from a study of neurological immune-mediated disorders. Points from the study as a whole: Across subjects, expanded clones had no CDR3 amino acid sequences in common, pointing to private repertoires in all groups.

This clonotype was recorded many times. Antigen unknown. TCRdb redid the calling of the 5' RACE reads with MiXCR, one entry per CDR3 protein. The sample lists roughly 62,000 distinct CDR3 sequences; roughly 10% were seen once. Sample: PBMCs. This TCR was sampled from a man aged 60 to 75 in good health.

The CDR3 loop reads CASSRDQGDYGYTF. DNA of the CDR3: TGTGCCAGCAGCCGAGACCAGGGAGACTATGGCTACACCTTC. The rearrangement joins TRBV7-2 to TRBJ1-2, with D tentatively TRBD1 (5 bases). The length of the CDR3 is 14 residues. CDR1 and CDR2 from the germline V gene are SGHTA and FQGNSA. V was trimmed by 5 bases and J by 3 bases, leaving 13 bases between them.